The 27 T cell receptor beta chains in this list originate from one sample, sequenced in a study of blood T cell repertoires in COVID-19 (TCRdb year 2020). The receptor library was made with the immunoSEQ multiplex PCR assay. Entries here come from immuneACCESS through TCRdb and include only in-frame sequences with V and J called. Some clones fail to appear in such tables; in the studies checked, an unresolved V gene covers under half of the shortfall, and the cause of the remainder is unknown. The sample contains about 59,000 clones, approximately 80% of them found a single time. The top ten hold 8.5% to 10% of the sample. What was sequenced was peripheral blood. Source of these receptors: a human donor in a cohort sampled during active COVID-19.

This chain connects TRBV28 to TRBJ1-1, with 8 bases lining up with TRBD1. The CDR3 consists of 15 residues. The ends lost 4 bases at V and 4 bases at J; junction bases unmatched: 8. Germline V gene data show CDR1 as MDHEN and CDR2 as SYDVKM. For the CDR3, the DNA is TGTGCCAGCAGTTACTCGACAGGGGACCCCACTGAAGCTTTCTTT. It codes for CASSYSTGDPTEAFF.

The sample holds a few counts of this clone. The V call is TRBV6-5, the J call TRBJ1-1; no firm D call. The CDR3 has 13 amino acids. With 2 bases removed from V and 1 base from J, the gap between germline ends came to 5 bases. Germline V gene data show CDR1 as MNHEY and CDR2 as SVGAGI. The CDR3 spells CASSYAGNTEAFF. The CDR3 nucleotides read TGTGCCAGCAGTTACGCCGGGAACACTGAAGCTTTCTTT.

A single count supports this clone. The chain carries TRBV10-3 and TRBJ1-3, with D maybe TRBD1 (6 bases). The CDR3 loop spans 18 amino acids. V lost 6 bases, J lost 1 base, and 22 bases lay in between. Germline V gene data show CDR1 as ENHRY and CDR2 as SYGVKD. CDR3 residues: CAISSTTRGGSSGNTIYF. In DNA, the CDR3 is TGTGCCATCAGCTCAACTACTAGAGGGGGTAGTTCTGGAAACACCATATATTTT.

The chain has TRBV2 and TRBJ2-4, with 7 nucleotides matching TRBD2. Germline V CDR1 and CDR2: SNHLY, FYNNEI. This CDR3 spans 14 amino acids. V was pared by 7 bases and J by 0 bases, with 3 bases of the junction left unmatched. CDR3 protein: CASILALAKNIQYF. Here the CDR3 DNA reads TGTGCCAGCATACTAGCGTTAGCCAAAAACATTCAGTACTTC.

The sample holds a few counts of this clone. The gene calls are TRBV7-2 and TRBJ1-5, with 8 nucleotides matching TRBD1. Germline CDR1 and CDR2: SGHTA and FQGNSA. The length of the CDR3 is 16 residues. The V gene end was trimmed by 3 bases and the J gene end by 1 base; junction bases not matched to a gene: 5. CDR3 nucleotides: TGTGCCAGCAGCTTGCAGGGGGCGGGGAGCAATCAGCCCCAGCATTTT. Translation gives CASSLQGAGSNQPQHF.

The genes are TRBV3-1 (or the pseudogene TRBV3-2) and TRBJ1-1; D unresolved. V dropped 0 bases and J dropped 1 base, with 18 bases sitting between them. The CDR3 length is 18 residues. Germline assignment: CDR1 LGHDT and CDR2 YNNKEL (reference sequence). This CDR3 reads CASSQDLGYVRGNTEAFF. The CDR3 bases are TGTGCCAGCAGCCAAGATCTGGGCTATGTTCGGGGGAACACTGAAGCTTTCTTT.

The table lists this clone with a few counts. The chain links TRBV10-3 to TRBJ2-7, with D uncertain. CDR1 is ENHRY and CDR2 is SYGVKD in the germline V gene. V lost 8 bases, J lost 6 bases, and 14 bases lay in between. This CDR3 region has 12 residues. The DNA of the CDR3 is TGTGCCATCGGAAGCGCCAAGGCCGAGCAGTACTTC. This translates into CAIGSAKAEQYF.

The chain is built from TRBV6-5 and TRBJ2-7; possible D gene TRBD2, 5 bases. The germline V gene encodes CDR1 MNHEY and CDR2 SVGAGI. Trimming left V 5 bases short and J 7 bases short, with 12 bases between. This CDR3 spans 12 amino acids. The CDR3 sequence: CASSNRRREQYF. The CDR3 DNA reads TGTGCCAGCAGTAACCGACGGAGGGAGCAGTACTTC.

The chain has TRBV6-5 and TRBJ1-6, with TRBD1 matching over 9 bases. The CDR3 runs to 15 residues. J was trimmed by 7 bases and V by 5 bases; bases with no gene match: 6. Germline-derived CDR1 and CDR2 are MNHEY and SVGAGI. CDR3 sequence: CASSRSGQGNSPLHF. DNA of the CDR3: TGTGCCAGCAGTAGATCGGGACAGGGCAATTCACCCCTCCACTTT.

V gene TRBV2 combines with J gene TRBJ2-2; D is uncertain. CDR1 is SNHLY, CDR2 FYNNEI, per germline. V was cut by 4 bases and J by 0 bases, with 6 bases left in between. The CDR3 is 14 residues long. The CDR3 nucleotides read TGTGCCAGCAGTGGCCAGTCGAACACCGGGGAGCTGTTTTTT. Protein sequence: CASSGQSNTGELFF.

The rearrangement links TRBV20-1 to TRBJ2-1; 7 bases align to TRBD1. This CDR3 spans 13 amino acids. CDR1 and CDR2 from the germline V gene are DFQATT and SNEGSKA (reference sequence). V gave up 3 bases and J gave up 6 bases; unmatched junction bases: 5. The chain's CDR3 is CSASWPGGNEQFF. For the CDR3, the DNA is TGCAGTGCTAGTTGGCCAGGGGGCAATGAGCAGTTCTTC.

The CDR3 loop reads CASSQDSRQGNNSPLHF. The CDR3, as DNA: TGTGCCAGCAGCCAAGATTCTAGACAGGGGAACAATTCACCCCTCCACTTT. J is TRBJ1-6 and V is TRBV3-1 (or the pseudogene TRBV3-2); TRBD1 aligns across 8 bases. The CDR3 has 17 amino acids. Per germline, CDR1 LGHDT and CDR2 YNNKEL (reference sequence). J gave up 7 bases and V 0 bases, and 8 bases lay outside the gene matches.

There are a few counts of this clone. CDR3 nucleotide sequence: TGTGCCAGCAGTGACTGGGCAGGGGGATATGTGGGCAATCAGCCCCAGCATTTT. Protein product: CASSDWAGGYVGNQPQHF. The V call is TRBV6-1, the J call TRBJ1-5; 7 nucleotides agree with TRBD1. This CDR3 is 18 amino acids long. After removal of 3 bases from V and 2 bases from J, the junction contained 13 bases not matched to a gene. The V gene's germline CDR1 is MNHNS and CDR2 SASEGT.

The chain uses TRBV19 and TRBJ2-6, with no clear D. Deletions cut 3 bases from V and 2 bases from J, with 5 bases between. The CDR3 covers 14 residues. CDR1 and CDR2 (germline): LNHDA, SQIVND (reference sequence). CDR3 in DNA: TGTGCCAGTAGTATCTTCCCTGGGGCCAACGTCCTGACTTTC. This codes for CASSIFPGANVLTF. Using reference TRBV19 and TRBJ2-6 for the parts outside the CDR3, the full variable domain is DGGITQSPKYLFRKEGQNVTLSCEQNLNHDAMYWYRQDPGQGLRLIYYSQIVNDFQKGDIAEGYSVSREKKESFPLTVTSAQKNPTAFYLCASSIFPGANVLTFGAGSRLTVL.

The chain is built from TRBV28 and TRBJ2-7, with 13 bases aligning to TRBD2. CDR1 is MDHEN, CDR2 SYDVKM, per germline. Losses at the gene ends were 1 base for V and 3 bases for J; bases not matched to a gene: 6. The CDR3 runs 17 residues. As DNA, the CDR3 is TGTGCCAGCAGTTTATACTTGAGGACTAGCGGGAGCTACGAGCAGTACTTC. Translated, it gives CASSLYLRTSGSYEQYF.

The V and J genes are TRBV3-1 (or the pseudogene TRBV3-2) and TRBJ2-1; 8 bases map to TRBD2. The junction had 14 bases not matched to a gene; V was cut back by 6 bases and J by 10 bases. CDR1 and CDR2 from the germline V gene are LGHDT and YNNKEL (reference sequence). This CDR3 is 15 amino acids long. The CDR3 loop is CASSYRLASPWEQFF. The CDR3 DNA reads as TGTGCCAGCAGTTACCGACTAGCGTCTCCCTGGGAGCAGTTCTTC.

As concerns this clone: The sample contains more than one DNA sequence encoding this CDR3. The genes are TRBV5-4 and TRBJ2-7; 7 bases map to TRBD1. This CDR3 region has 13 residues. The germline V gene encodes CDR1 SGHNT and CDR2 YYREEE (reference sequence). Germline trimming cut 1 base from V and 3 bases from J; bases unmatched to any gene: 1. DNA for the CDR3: TGTGCCAGCAGCTTGAGGGACAGCTACGAGCAGTACTTC. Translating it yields CASSLRDSYEQYF.

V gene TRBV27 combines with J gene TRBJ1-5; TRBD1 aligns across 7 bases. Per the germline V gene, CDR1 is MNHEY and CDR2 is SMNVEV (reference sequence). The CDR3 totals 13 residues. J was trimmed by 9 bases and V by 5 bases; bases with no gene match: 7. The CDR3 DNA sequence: TGTGCCAGCAGTATCGACAGGGAGAGGCCCCAGCATTTT. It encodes CASSIDRERPQHF.

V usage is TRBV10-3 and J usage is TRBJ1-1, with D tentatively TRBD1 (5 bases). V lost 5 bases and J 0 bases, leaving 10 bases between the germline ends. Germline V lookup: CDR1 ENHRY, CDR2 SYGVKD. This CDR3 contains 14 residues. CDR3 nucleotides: TGTGCCATCAGTCCGACAGATTTGAACACTGAAGCTTTCTTT. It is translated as CAISPTDLNTEAFF.

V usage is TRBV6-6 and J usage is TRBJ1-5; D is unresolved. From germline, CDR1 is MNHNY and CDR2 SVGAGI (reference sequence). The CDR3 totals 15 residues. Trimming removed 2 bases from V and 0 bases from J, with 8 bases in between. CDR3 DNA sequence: TGTGCCAGCAGTTACCGAACGGGTAGCAATCAGCCCCAGCATTTT. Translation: CASSYRTGSNQPQHF.

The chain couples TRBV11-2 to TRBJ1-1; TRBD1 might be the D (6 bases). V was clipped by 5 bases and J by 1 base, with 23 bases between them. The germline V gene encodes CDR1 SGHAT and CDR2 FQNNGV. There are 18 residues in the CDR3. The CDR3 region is CASSAILGAGRKNTEAFF. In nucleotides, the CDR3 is TGTGCCAGCAGCGCAATCTTGGGGGCGGGCCGTAAGAACACTGAAGCTTTCTTT. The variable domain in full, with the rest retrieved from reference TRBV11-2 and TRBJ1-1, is EAGVAQSPRYKIIEKRQSVAFWCNPISGHATLYWYQQILGQGPKLLIQFQNNGVVDDSQLPKDRFSAERLKGVDSTLKIQPAKLEDSAVYLCASSAILGAGRKNTEAFFGQGTRLTVV.

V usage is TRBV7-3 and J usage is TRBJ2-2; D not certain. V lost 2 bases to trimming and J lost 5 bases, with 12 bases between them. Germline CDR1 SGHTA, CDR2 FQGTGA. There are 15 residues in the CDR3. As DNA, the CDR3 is TGTGCCAGCAGCTTAGCGTCGGGTGGAACCGGGGAGCTGTTTTTT. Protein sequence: CASSLASGGTGELFF.

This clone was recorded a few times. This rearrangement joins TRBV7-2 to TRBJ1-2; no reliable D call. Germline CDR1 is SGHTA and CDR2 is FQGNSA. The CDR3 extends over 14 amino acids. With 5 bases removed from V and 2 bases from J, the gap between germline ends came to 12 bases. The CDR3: CASSRIEENYGYTF. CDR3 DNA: TGTGCCAGCAGCAGAATTGAGGAGAACTATGGCTACACCTTC.

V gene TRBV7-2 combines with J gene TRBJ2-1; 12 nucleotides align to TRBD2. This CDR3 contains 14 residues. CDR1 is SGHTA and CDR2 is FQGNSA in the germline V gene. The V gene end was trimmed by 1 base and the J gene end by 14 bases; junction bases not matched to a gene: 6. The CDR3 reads CASSLEPSGRVKFF. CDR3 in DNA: TGTGCCAGCAGCTTAGAGCCTAGCGGGAGGGTTAAGTTCTTC.

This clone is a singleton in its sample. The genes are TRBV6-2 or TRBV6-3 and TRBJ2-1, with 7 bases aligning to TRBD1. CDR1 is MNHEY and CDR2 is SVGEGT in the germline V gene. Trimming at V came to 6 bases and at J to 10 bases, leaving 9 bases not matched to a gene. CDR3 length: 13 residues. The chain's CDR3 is CASSRLQGREQFF. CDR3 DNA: TGTGCCAGCAGCCGATTACAGGGGCGGGAGCAGTTCTTC.

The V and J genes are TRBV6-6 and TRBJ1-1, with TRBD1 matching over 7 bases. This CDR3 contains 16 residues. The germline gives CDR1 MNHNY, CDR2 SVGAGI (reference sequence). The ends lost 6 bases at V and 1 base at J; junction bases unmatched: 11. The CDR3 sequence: CASSQDRPQGNTEAFF. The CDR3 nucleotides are TGTGCCAGCAGCCAGGACAGGCCCCAGGGGAACACTGAAGCTTTCTTT.

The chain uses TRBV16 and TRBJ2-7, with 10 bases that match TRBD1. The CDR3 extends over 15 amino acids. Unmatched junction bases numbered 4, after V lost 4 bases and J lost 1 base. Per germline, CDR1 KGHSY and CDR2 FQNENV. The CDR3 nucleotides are TGTGCCAGCAGCCCGACAGGGGGCATTTCCTACGAGCAGTACTTC. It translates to CASSPTGGISYEQYF.